This T cell receptor (beta chain) was sequenced in a study of T cell responses to AZD1222 COVID-19 vaccine. Profiling relied on immunoSEQ multiplex PCR, and the TCRdb table lists in-frame clones only, not all of them. The sample has about 110,000 clones, about 82% seen once. Of note for this clone: The antigen remains undetermined. The sample contains more than one DNA sequence encoding this CDR3.

Broader study findings: Donors skewed white British and female; clonal diversity was possibly underestimated. The study identified only five or six AZD1222 recipients as seropositive at baseline. Repertoire samples came only from after the peak T cell response.

The clonotype comes from an adult in good health. The sample in question was peripheral blood, obtained on day 0 of AZD1222 vaccination.

The CDR3 loop is CAWSVEDTQYF. The CDR3 DNA is TGTGCCTGGAGTGTAGAGGATACGCAGTATTTT. The chain employs TRBV30 and TRBJ2-3; D is uncertain. This CDR3 is built from 11 residues. Looked up from germline, CDR1 is GTSNPN and CDR2 is SVGIG (reference sequence). V shed 0 bases and J shed 6 bases, with 4 bases lying between them. The full variable domain, with the rest looked up from reference TRBV30 and TRBJ2-3, is SQTIHQWPATLVQPVGSPLSLECTVEGTSNPNLYWYRQAAGRGLQLLFYSVGIGQISSEVPQNLSASRPQDRQFILSSKKLLLSDSGFYLCAWSVEDTQYFGPGTRLTVL.